This passage covers 32 T cell receptor beta chains from one sample sequenced in a study of blood T cell repertoires in COVID-19. Clones were read by immunoSEQ multiplex PCR, and TCRdb kept only the in-frame ones, dropping some. This table has 150,000 to 200,000 clones, 90% appearing once. The sample taken for sequencing was peripheral blood. The receptors originated from a man between 60 and 75 years old with active or convalescent COVID-19.

The chain has TRBV28 and TRBJ1-5; D remains ambiguous. The V end lost 5 bases, the J end lost 5 bases, and 7 bases lay between the germline ends. In germline, CDR1 is MDHEN, CDR2 SYDVKM. The CDR3 covers 12 residues. The DNA for the CDR3 is TGTGCCAGCAGTCCATCGGATCAGCCCCAGCATTTT. The encoded protein is CASSPSDQPQHF.

V and J are TRBV2 and TRBJ1-1, with 7 bases lining up with TRBD1. CDR3 size: 15 residues. V was pared by 0 bases and J by 4 bases, with 5 bases of the junction left unmatched. CDR1 is SNHLY, CDR2 FYNNEI, per germline. DNA for the CDR3: TGTGCCAGCAGTGAAGCAGGGGGCATGGGCACTGAAGCTTTCTTT. Translated: CASSEAGGMGTEAFF.

The V gene is TRBV7-9, the J gene TRBJ2-7; possibly TRBD1 for D (5 bases). There are 14 residues in the CDR3. CDR1 and CDR2 (germline): SEHNR, FQNEAQ (reference sequence). V lost 1 base to trimming and J lost 5 bases, with 12 bases between them. The CDR3 protein is CASSLVQGFDEQYF. The CDR3 bases are TGTGCCAGCAGCTTAGTGCAGGGTTTCGACGAGCAGTACTTC.

The chain uses TRBV28 and TRBJ1-5; no clear D. This CDR3 is built from 13 residues. V was pared by 3 bases and J by 2 bases, with 5 bases between. The V gene's germline CDR1 is MDHEN and CDR2 SYDVKM. This chain's CDR3 is CASSFSGNQPQHF. The CDR3 nucleotides are TGTGCCAGCAGTTTCTCCGGCAATCAGCCCCAGCATTTT.

This chain uses TRBV6-5 with TRBJ1-3; the match to TRBD1 covers 8 bases. This CDR3 spans 15 amino acids. J lost 4 bases, V lost 1 base, and 3 bases had no gene match. CDR1 is MNHEY and CDR2 is SVGAGI in the germline V gene. CDR3 amino acids: CASSYFDRGGNTIYF. CDR3 coding DNA: TGTGCCAGCAGTTACTTCGACAGGGGAGGAAACACCATATATTTT.

The rearrangement uses TRBV11-2 and TRBJ1-1; D gene ambiguous. This CDR3 contains 15 residues. V was shortened by 1 base and J by 0 bases, with 9 bases between the two germline ends. Germline CDR1 is SGHAT and CDR2 is FQNNGV. CDR3 nucleotides: TGTGCCAGCAGCTTAGGATTAACTGTGAACACTGAAGCTTTCTTT. Its protein product is CASSLGLTVNTEAFF.

This rearrangement joins TRBV6-1 to TRBJ1-2; possible D gene TRBD1, 5 bases. Deletions cut 2 bases from V and 5 bases from J, with 12 bases between. Germline V gene sequence: CDR1 MNHNS, CDR2 SASEGT. The CDR3 spans 14 residues. For the CDR3, the DNA is TGTGCCAGCAGTGAAAAAGACAGCAGGTATGGCTACACCTTC. Amino acid sequence: CASSEKDSRYGYTF.

This sequence joins TRBV10-3 and TRBJ1-2, with 8 nucleotides matching TRBD1. V lost 4 bases to trimming and J lost 0 bases; unmatched junction nucleotides: 1. The CDR3 is 14 amino acids. Germline V gene sequence: CDR1 ENHRY, CDR2 SYGVKD. The CDR3 DNA sequence: TGTGCCATCAGTGGGACAGGGACTAACTATGGCTACACCTTC. It yields the protein CAISGTGTNYGYTF.

The rearrangement joins TRBV2 to TRBJ2-2; 11 bases match TRBD2. CDR3 length equals 18 residues. Looked up from germline, CDR1 is SNHLY and CDR2 is FYNNEI. The J segment lost 4 bases and the V segment lost 6 bases, leaving 13 bases of the junction unmatched. Written as DNA, the CDR3 is TGTGCCAGCAGACCAACCGGACTAGCGGGCGTAACCACCGGGGAGCTGTTTTTT. This gives the protein CASRPTGLAGVTTGELFF.

This chain links TRBV28 with TRBJ2-5; 8 nucleotides align to TRBD1. CDR3 size: 15 residues. Losses at the gene ends were 5 bases for V and 4 bases for J; bases not matched to a gene: 9. Germline V gives CDR1 MDHEN, CDR2 SYDVKM. The CDR3 sequence: CASSPWTGSLETQYF. Written as DNA, the CDR3 is TGTGCCAGCAGTCCATGGACAGGGTCTTTAGAGACCCAGTACTTC. The full variable domain, with the rest looked up from reference TRBV28 and TRBJ2-5, is DVKVTQSSRYLVKRTGEKVFLECVQDMDHENMFWYRQDPGLGLRLIYFSYDVKMKEKGDIPEGYSVSREKKERFSLILESASTNQTSMYLCASSPWTGSLETQYFGPGTRLLVL.

This clone came up once. The chain uses TRBV7-2 and TRBJ1-6; D is possibly TRBD1 (6 bases). Germline-derived CDR1 and CDR2 are SGHTA and FQGNSA. The germline V and J ends were trimmed by 5 bases and 7 bases, with 12 bases remaining between them. CDR3 length: 14 amino acids. In DNA form, the CDR3 reads TGTGCCAGCAGCAAAGACAGGCGAAATTCACCCCTCCACTTT. It encodes CASSKDRRNSPLHF.

The chain recombines TRBV5-1 with TRBJ2-5, with D unclear. V was shortened by 4 bases and J by 5 bases, with 12 bases between the two germline ends. Per the germline V gene, CDR1 is SGHRS and CDR2 is YFSETQ. This CDR3 region has 13 residues. The CDR3 reads CASSAENRETQYF. The CDR3 region has the DNA TGCGCCAGCAGCGCTGAGAACCGGGAGACCCAGTACTTC.

The rearrangement joins TRBV29-1 to TRBJ1-1; D is unclear. Germline loops: CDR1 SQVTM, CDR2 ANQGSEA. The CDR3 loop spans 12 amino acids. With 6 bases removed from V and 7 bases from J, the gap between germline ends came to 15 bases. DNA for the CDR3: TGCAGCGTCGAAAGGAGCGAAGTTGAAGCTTTCTTT. Translation: CSVERSEVEAFF.

The chain links TRBV18 to TRBJ2-1; 8 nucleotides match TRBD2. CDR1 and CDR2 from the germline V gene are KGHSH and LQKENI. With 6 bases clipped from V and 12 bases from J, the junction kept 10 bases outside the gene matches. The length of the CDR3 is 13 residues. The DNA of the CDR3 is TGTGCCAGCTCCCTTCAATCTACTAGCGGGCAGTTCTTC. This gives the protein CASSLQSTSGQFF.

The rearrangement joins TRBV6-5 to TRBJ2-2; 9 positions agree with TRBD1. The CDR3 runs to 14 residues. Germline lookup yields CDR1 MNHEY and CDR2 SVGAGI. The V segment lost 5 bases and the J segment 3 bases; nucleotides outside the gene matches: 1. CDR3 residues: CASSRDRDTGELFF. CDR3 DNA sequence: TGTGCCAGCAGTAGGGACAGGGACACCGGGGAGCTGTTTTTT.

Comment on this clone: The junction departs from germline at one end; a sequencing error may be responsible. The rearrangement uses TRBV18 and TRBJ1-4; D is unclear. Germline CDR1 and CDR2: KGHSH and LQKENI. This CDR3 contains 13 residues. CDR3 bases: TGTGCCAGCTCACGGGCAACTAGTGAAAAACTGTTTTTT. This translates into CASSRATSEKLFF.

The V call is TRBV15, the J call TRBJ1-6; 7 nucleotides line up with TRBD1. The CDR3 runs 18 residues. CDR1 is LNHNV and CDR2 is YYDKDF in the germline V gene (reference sequence). Trimming took 1 base from V and 0 from J; bases not matched to a gene: 6. CDR3 DNA: TGTGCCACCAGCAGAGCCGGACAGGCGAGCTCCTATAATTCACCCCTCCACTTT. Protein sequence: CATSRAGQASSYNSPLHF.

The chain recombines TRBV30 with TRBJ1-5; TRBD1 agrees at 11 bases. This CDR3 contains 14 residues. CDR1 and CDR2 from the germline V gene are GTSNPN and SVGIG (reference sequence). The V segment lost 5 bases and the J segment 4 bases; nucleotides outside the gene matches: 4. The chain's CDR3 is CAWGGQGVNQPQHF. The CDR3 DNA sequence: TGTGCCTGGGGGGGACAGGGGGTGAATCAGCCCCAGCATTTT.

The chain combines TRBV11-2 with TRBJ2-3; 13 bases map to TRBD2. CDR3 size: 19 residues. The junction had 14 bases not matched to a gene; V was cut back by 4 bases and J by 4 bases. Germline CDR1 reads SGHAT; CDR2 reads FQNNGV. The CDR3 DNA is TGTGCCAGCAGCTCGATCCTCGACCCCACTAGCGGGGGGGCAGATACGCAGTATTTT. It translates to CASSSILDPTSGGADTQYF.

The chain recombines TRBV24-1 with TRBJ2-1, with TRBD1 as a possible D gene (5 bases). Trimming took off 9 bases at V and 0 bases at J, with 14 bases between the two ends. The length of the CDR3 is 15 residues. From germline, CDR1 is KGHDR and CDR2 SFDVKD. The CDR3 here is CATSQGKSSYNEQFF. The CDR3 DNA sequence: TGTGCCACCTCCCAGGGCAAGAGCTCCTACAATGAGCAGTTCTTC.

The V gene is TRBV5-1, the J gene TRBJ1-5, with a possible D match to TRBD1 (6 bases). Per germline, CDR1 SGHRS and CDR2 YFSETQ. Trimming removed 2 bases from V and 5 bases from J, with 14 bases in between. The CDR3 sequence is 15 residues long. The CDR3 here is CASSLVGGADQPQHF. CDR3 nucleotide sequence: TGCGCCAGCAGCTTAGTTGGGGGGGCAGATCAGCCCCAGCATTTT.

The CDR3 bases are TGTGCCAGCAGTGAGGGACATTCCTATAATTCACCCCTCCACTTT. This gives the protein CASSEGHSYNSPLHF. J is TRBJ1-6 and V is TRBV2; D possibly corresponds to TRBD1 (6 bases). The CDR3 is made up of 15 amino acids. V shed 3 bases and J shed 1 base, with 7 bases lying between them. Germline V CDR1 and CDR2: SNHLY, FYNNEI.

This clone was detected once. V usage is TRBV21-1 and J usage is TRBJ1-2; whether TRBD1, the table's D call, matches the DNA was not checked. TRBV21-1 is termed a pseudogene. The CDR3 is 13 amino acids. The CDR3 DNA is TGTGCCAGCAGCTGGACAGGGGACTATGGCTACACCTTC. Its protein is CASSWTGDYGYTF.

The rearrangement links TRBV15 to TRBJ1-1; TRBD1 agrees at 8 bases. The trim removed 5 bases at V and 2 bases at J, leaving 4 bases unmatched. The CDR3 is made up of 14 amino acids. Germline V gene sequence: CDR1 LNHNV, CDR2 YYDKDF (reference sequence). CDR3 protein: CATSWDRFNTEAFF. CDR3 DNA sequence: TGTGCCACCAGCTGGGACAGGTTCAACACTGAAGCTTTCTTT.

The V call is TRBV5-6, the J call TRBJ2-7; 9 bases line up with TRBD1. With 3 bases clipped from V and 7 bases from J, the junction kept 5 bases outside the gene matches. This CDR3 has 13 amino acids. Germline V CDR1 and CDR2: SGHDT, YYEEEE. CDR3 in DNA: TGTGCCAGCAGCTCACAGGGGGCGAGGGAGCAGTACTTC. As protein: CASSSQGAREQYF.

The rearrangement uses TRBV5-6 and TRBJ1-4; no reliable D call. The CDR3 totals 14 residues. The germline gives CDR1 SGHDT, CDR2 YYEEEE. V gave up 2 bases and J gave up 8 bases, with 13 bases separating them. CDR3 sequence: CASSFSRAREKLFF. In DNA, the CDR3 is TGTGCCAGCAGCTTTTCGAGGGCTCGGGAAAAACTGTTTTTT.

This chain links TRBV18 with TRBJ2-7, with 8 positions matching TRBD1. The CDR3 is 15 amino acids. Germline lookup yields CDR1 KGHSH and CDR2 LQKENI. J lost 3 bases, V lost 3 bases, and 7 bases had no gene match. The CDR3 DNA sequence: TGTGCCAGCTCACCCGCTGGACAGGGAGGCTACGAGCAGTACTTC. Encoded protein: CASSPAGQGGYEQYF.

This clone was counted between two and nine times. V and J are TRBV10-3 and TRBJ1-4; D gene ambiguous. CDR1 is ENHRY, CDR2 SYGVKD, per germline. The CDR3 consists of 12 residues. Trimming stripped 3 bases from V and 7 bases from J, with 6 bases between. In DNA, the CDR3 is TGTGCCATCAGTGACCGAGGTGAAAAACTGTTTTTT. This codes for CAISDRGEKLFF.

The rearrangement joins TRBV28 to TRBJ1-6; possibly TRBD1 for D (6 bases). Germline loops: CDR1 MDHEN, CDR2 SYDVKM. This CDR3 contains 16 residues. Trimming removed 4 bases at V and 10 bases at J, with 20 bases between. The CDR3 coding sequence is TGTGCCAGCAGTTCCGACCGGACAGCAGTTAAATCACCCCTCCACTTT. Its translation is CASSSDRTAVKSPLHF.

The chain employs TRBV19 and TRBJ1-1; TRBD1 is a possible D gene (5 bases). The CDR3 has 13 residues. Trimming removed 6 bases at V and 3 bases at J, with 11 bases between. Germline V lookup: CDR1 LNHDA, CDR2 SQIVND (reference sequence). The CDR3 protein is CASRSGFHTEAFF. The CDR3 bases are TGTGCCAGTAGATCAGGGTTTCACACTGAAGCTTTCTTT.

The V call is TRBV6-5, the J call TRBJ1-2; D is ambiguous. The CDR3 is 16 residues long. CDR1 and CDR2 (germline): MNHEY, SVGAGI. Trimming pared 0 bases from V and 4 bases from J, leaving 15 bases between. CDR3 region: CASSYSGGDPPYGYTF. DNA of the CDR3: TGTGCCAGCAGTTACTCGGGAGGCGATCCTCCCTATGGCTACACCTTC.

This clone has just one count. V and J are TRBV3-1 (or the pseudogene TRBV3-2) and TRBJ2-5; D not resolved. Germline-derived CDR1 and CDR2 are LGHDT and YNNKEL (reference sequence). This CDR3 is 14 amino acids long. V shed 4 bases and J shed 1 base, with 10 bases lying between them. The CDR3 is CASSRGPPQETQYF. In DNA, the CDR3 is TGTGCCAGCAGCCGAGGCCCTCCCCAAGAGACCCAGTACTTC.